One sample yielded the 26 T cell receptor beta chains listed below, sequenced in a study of a mutant IDH1 vaccine in newly diagnosed glioma. Libraries were prepared by immunoSEQ multiplex PCR; TCRdb keeps only in-frame clonotypes and omits some of them. The profile shows around 28,000 clones, around 89% of them singletons. What these receptors recognize is not known. Time point: week 5, during vaccination. Every vaccination contained 300 ug of the mutant IDH1 20-mer peptide and was paired with topical imiquimod. The sequences come from PBMCs, collected from a glioma patient whose treatment included an IDH1 peptide vaccine. All receptors derive from a man between 18 and 29 years old with glioma.

The table lists this clone with a few counts. V gene TRBV4-1 combines with J gene TRBJ2-3; 9 positions match TRBD2. V was pared by 0 bases and J by 2 bases, with 15 bases of the junction left unmatched. CDR1 MGHRA and CDR2 YSYEKL come from the germline V gene. The CDR3 runs to 20 residues. CDR3: CASSQDLWLAGTTVTDTQYF. The CDR3 nucleotides are TGCGCCAGCAGCCAAGACCTGTGGCTAGCGGGGACGACCGTCACAGATACGCAGTATTTT.

The chain joins TRBV5-5 to TRBJ2-7, with TRBD2 matching over 9 bases. The CDR3 consists of 14 residues. The germline V gene has CDR1 SGHKS and CDR2 YYEKEE (reference sequence). J was trimmed by 4 bases and V by 5 bases; bases with no gene match: 7. CDR3 protein: CASRLTSGEYEQYF. Here the CDR3 DNA reads TGTGCCAGCAGGTTGACTAGCGGCGAATACGAGCAGTACTTC. Variable domain in full (rest from reference TRBV5-5 and TRBJ2-7): DAGVTQSPTHLIKTRGQQVTLRCSPISGHKSVSWYQQVLGQGPQFIFQYYEKEERGRGNFPDRFSARQFPNYSSELNVNALLLGDSALYLCASRLTSGEYEQYFGPGTRLTVT.

The chain couples TRBV4-3 to TRBJ1-5; no reliable D call. Germline CDR1 and CDR2: LGHNA and YSLEER. There are 14 residues in the CDR3. V lost 0 bases, J lost 3 bases, and 6 bases lay in between. The CDR3 bases are TGCGCCAGCAGCCAAGATCGGCTCAATCAGCCCCAGCATTTT. Its protein product is CASSQDRLNQPQHF.

J is TRBJ1-2 and V is TRBV27; D unresolved. This CDR3 spans 15 amino acids. CDR1 is MNHEY and CDR2 is SMNVEV in the germline V gene (reference sequence). Trimming cost V 3 bases and J 8 bases, with 19 bases left between them. This CDR3 reads CASSFRSGWTVGYTF. CDR3 coding DNA: TGTGCCAGCAGTTTCCGTAGCGGGTGGACTGTGGGCTACACCTTC.

This clone has just one count. The V gene is TRBV5-4, the J gene TRBJ2-1; D uncertain. The germline V gene has CDR1 SGHNT and CDR2 YYREEE (reference sequence). CDR3 length equals 15 residues. Trimming took 0 bases from V and 3 from J, leaving 10 bases between them. For the CDR3, the DNA is TGTGCCAGCAGCTTGGCCCTGGGCCTCTACAATGAGCAGTTCTTC. Protein product: CASSLALGLYNEQFF.

This clone was recorded once. The V call is TRBV10-2, the J call TRBJ1-6, with D tentatively TRBD1 (5 bases). The V gene lost 6 bases and the J gene lost 2 bases, with 11 bases spanning the gap. Germline CDR1 WSHSY, CDR2 SAAADI. The CDR3 is 15 residues long. The CDR3 DNA sequence: TGCGCCAGCAGCCACGACAGTACCTATAATTCACCCCTCCACTTT. Protein sequence: CASSHDSTYNSPLHF.

The chain employs TRBV2 and TRBJ1-1, with D perhaps TRBD1 (6 bases). With 6 bases removed from V and 3 bases from J, the gap between germline ends came to 14 bases. The germline V gene has CDR1 SNHLY and CDR2 FYNNEI. The CDR3 runs 14 residues. CDR3 DNA: TGTGCCAGCAGGAAGACAGGAGACGACACTGAAGCTTTCTTT. This encodes CASRKTGDDTEAFF.

The gene calls are TRBV14 and TRBJ2-5, with D unresolved. V lost 3 bases and J 4 bases, leaving 3 bases between the germline ends. The V gene's germline CDR1 is SGHDN and CDR2 FVKESK. CDR3 length: 11 amino acids. CDR3: CASSHGETQYF. The CDR3 nucleotides read TGTGCCAGCAGCCATGGAGAGACCCAGTACTTC.

By share, this clone ranks as hyperexpanded. This rearrangement joins TRBV14 to TRBJ2-1; possible D gene TRBD2, 5 bases. Deletions cut 2 bases from V and 5 bases from J, with 7 bases between. The CDR3 is made up of 13 amino acids. CDR1 is SGHDN and CDR2 is FVKESK in the germline V gene. In nucleotides, the CDR3 is TGTGCCAGCAGCCAACTAGCCGACAATGAGCAGTTCTTC. It yields the protein CASSQLADNEQFF. Complete variable domain (other parts from reference TRBV14 and TRBJ2-1): EAGVTQFPSHSVIEKGQTVTLRCDPISGHDNLYWYRRVMGKEIKFLLHFVKESKQDESGMPNNRFLAERTGGTYSTLKVQPAELEDSGVYFCASSQLADNEQFFGPGTRLTVL.

V gene TRBV5-4 combines with J gene TRBJ1-3; no clear D. Germline V gene data show CDR1 as SGHNT and CDR2 as YYREEE (reference sequence). Trimming removed 0 bases at V and 2 bases at J, with 12 bases between. This CDR3 region has 16 residues. This CDR3 reads CASSLGERAAGNTIYF. CDR3 bases: TGTGCCAGCAGCTTGGGGGAAAGGGCAGCTGGAAACACCATATATTTT.

The chain uses TRBV6-5 and TRBJ2-2, with 10 bases aligning to TRBD1. The CDR3 is 15 amino acids. CDR1 and CDR2 from the germline V gene are MNHEY and SVGAGI. The V segment lost 5 bases and the J segment 5 bases; nucleotides outside the gene matches: 5. The CDR3 is CASSPRDRGTGELFF. The CDR3, as DNA: TGTGCCAGCAGTCCCCGGGACAGGGGAACCGGGGAGCTGTTTTTT.

This chain links TRBV4-1 with TRBJ2-4; 10 bases map to TRBD2. The V and J ends lost 4 bases and 8 bases, in that order; junction bases with no gene match: 8. Germline V gives CDR1 MGHRA, CDR2 YSYEKL. This CDR3 contains 15 residues. The CDR3, as DNA: TGCGCCAGCAGCCCAATAACTAGCGGGACTGACATTCAGTACTTC. Translated, it gives CASSPITSGTDIQYF.

The chain employs TRBV29-1 and TRBJ1-1; 8 bases are a match to TRBD1. V shed 4 bases and J 1 base; nucleotides not matched to a gene: 11. The germline gives CDR1 SQVTM, CDR2 ANQGSEA. The CDR3 runs 16 residues. CDR3 nucleotide sequence: TGCAGCGTTGCCCCCCGGCAGGGGGCGACGAACACTGAAGCTTTCTTT. Residues: CSVAPRQGATNTEAFF.

The J gene is TRBJ2-2, the V gene TRBV27; D gene uncertain. The CDR3 contains 12 residues. Trimming pared 6 bases from V and 7 bases from J, leaving 9 bases between. Germline CDR1 is MNHEY and CDR2 is SMNVEV (reference sequence). The CDR3 sequence: CASRTRIGELFF. CDR3 sequence (DNA): TGTGCCAGCAGAACACGGATCGGGGAGCTGTTTTTT.

The chain employs TRBV29-1 and TRBJ1-1, with unresolved D. The germline V gene has CDR1 SQVTM and CDR2 ANQGSEA. V was pared by 6 bases and J by 3 bases, with 20 bases between. CDR3 length equals 15 residues. CDR3 sequence: CSVPRSGGQDTEAFF. CDR3 DNA sequence: TGCAGCGTCCCCCGGAGCGGAGGTCAGGACACTGAAGCTTTCTTT.

The chain uses TRBV19 and TRBJ1-2; D is perhaps TRBD1 (6 bases). Germline values: CDR1 LNHDA, CDR2 SQIVND (reference sequence). This CDR3 has 15 residues. The V end was cut by 6 bases, the J end by 0 bases, with 14 bases between. This CDR3 is CASRDSRGANYGYTF. Here the CDR3 DNA reads TGTGCCAGTAGGGACAGTCGGGGAGCTAACTATGGCTACACCTTC.

The V call is TRBV6-6, the J call TRBJ1-5; TRBD1 matches 7 bases. With V trimmed by 5 bases and J by 4 bases, 5 bases remained unmatched. This CDR3 is 14 amino acids long. Looked up from germline, CDR1 is MNHNY and CDR2 is SVGAGI (reference sequence). The CDR3 DNA is TGTGCCAGCAGTGCTCCGGGACAGAATCAGCCCCAGCATTTT. This encodes CASSAPGQNQPQHF.

The genes are TRBV6-1 and TRBJ2-2; D is perhaps TRBD2 (5 bases). Germline CDR1 MNHNS, CDR2 SASEGT. The V end lost 3 bases, the J end lost 0 bases, and 11 bases lay between the germline ends. This CDR3 comprises 16 residues. The CDR3 reads CASSDPGVSNTGELFF. DNA for the CDR3: TGTGCCAGCAGTGACCCCGGGGTATCGAACACCGGGGAGCTGTTTTTT.

The V and J genes are TRBV5-1 and TRBJ1-1; D not certain. V lost 3 bases, J lost 1 base, and 10 bases lay in between. Germline V gives CDR1 SGHRS, CDR2 YFSETQ. The CDR3 loop spans 14 amino acids. The CDR3 reads CASSYSWGNTEAFF. The CDR3 DNA reads TGCGCCAGCAGCTACTCCTGGGGGAACACTGAAGCTTTCTTT.

The chain recombines TRBV7-9 with TRBJ1-2, with D uncertain. Deletions cut 4 bases from V and 3 bases from J, with 9 bases between. The CDR3 consists of 13 residues. CDR1 SEHNR and CDR2 FQNEAQ come from the germline V gene (reference sequence). The CDR3 bases are TGTGCCAGCAGCTGGTTCCAGGACTATGGCTACACCTTC. Translated: CASSWFQDYGYTF.

This clone has just one count. The V call is TRBV19, the J call TRBJ2-7, with D unclear. The V end lost 5 bases, the J end lost 5 bases, and 13 bases lay between the germline ends. This CDR3 has 13 amino acids. Looked up from germline, CDR1 is LNHDA and CDR2 is SQIVND (reference sequence). CDR3 in DNA: TGTGCCAGTAGTGTCAAGGGTCACCACGAGCAGTACTTC. Translation: CASSVKGHHEQYF.

The J gene is TRBJ1-2, the V gene TRBV5-1, with D maybe TRBD1 (5 bases). Germline values: CDR1 SGHRS, CDR2 YFSETQ. The CDR3 extends over 13 amino acids. Trimming took off 0 bases at V and 3 bases at J, with 6 bases between the two ends. The CDR3 loop reads CASSLATDYGYTF. The CDR3 nucleotides are TGCGCCAGCAGCTTGGCGACAGACTATGGCTACACCTTC. The full variable domain, with the rest looked up from reference TRBV5-1 and TRBJ1-2, is KAGVTQTPRYLIKTRGQQVTLSCSPISGHRSVSWYQQTPGQGLQFLFEYFSETQRNKGNFPGRFSGRQFSNSRSEMNVSTLELGDSALYLCASSLATDYGYTFGSGTRLTVV.

This clone was seen once. The chain is built from TRBV27 and TRBJ2-7, with D unresolved. The CDR3 is 10 residues long. Between the trimmed V and J ends, which lost 8 bases and 4 bases, there was a span of 6 bases. CDR1 is MNHEY, CDR2 SMNVEV, per germline (reference sequence). The CDR3 here is CASGRYEQYF. For the CDR3, the DNA is TGTGCCAGCGGCCGGTACGAGCAGTACTTC.

The V and J genes are TRBV10-3 and TRBJ2-5; TRBD1 aligns across 8 bases. CDR1 ENHRY and CDR2 SYGVKD come from the germline V gene. The CDR3 spans 13 residues. V was pared by 6 bases and J by 3 bases, with 3 bases of the junction left unmatched. In nucleotides, the CDR3 is TGTGCCATCAGAACGACAGGGGAAGAGACCCAGTACTTC. Encoded protein: CAIRTTGEETQYF.

The chain links TRBV25-1 to TRBJ1-6, with 7 bases matching TRBD1. The CDR3 spans 12 residues. With 5 bases clipped from V and 16 bases from J, the junction kept 8 bases outside the gene matches. Germline assignment: CDR1 MGHDK and CDR2 SYGVNS. The CDR3 coding sequence is TGTGCCAGCAGTCTGGGGACAGCGAGGCTCCACTTT. Translation gives CASSLGTARLHF.

The table lists this clone with a count of one. The chain uses TRBV10-3 and TRBJ1-2, with D perhaps TRBD1 (5 bases). The germline gives CDR1 ENHRY, CDR2 SYGVKD. Trimming took 2 bases from V and 3 from J, leaving 7 bases between them. The CDR3 extends over 13 amino acids. In nucleotides, the CDR3 is TGTGCCATCAGTGAGCGAGGGGACTATGGCTACACCTTC. Amino acids: CAISERGDYGYTF.